Presented here are 25 T cell receptor beta chains from one specimen sequenced in a study of control samples from healthy donors and cancer patients. Method: immunoSEQ multiplex PCR; TCRdb's copy keeps in-frame clones and lacks some. This sample has 90,000 to 100,000 clones, with 75% to 85% found just once. The sample comprised blood. The receptors come from a woman aged 30 to 39 in good health.

The gene calls are TRBV18 and TRBJ1-6; D is uncertain. Germline values: CDR1 KGHSH, CDR2 LQKENI. V lost 3 bases and J lost 9, with 12 bases in between. The CDR3 is 14 amino acids. The CDR3 coding sequence is TGTGCCAGCTCACCCTCGGCGGGAGGTTCACCCCTCCACTTT. This translates into CASSPSAGGSPLHF.

The rearrangement joins TRBV11-2 to TRBJ2-3, with 13 bases that match TRBD2. The CDR3 has 16 residues. The trim removed 5 bases at V and 0 bases at J, leaving 2 bases unmatched. The germline gives CDR1 SGHAT, CDR2 FQNNGV. CDR3 in DNA: TGTGCCAGCAGCCCGGGACTAGCGGGGAGCACAGATACGCAGTATTTT. Amino acid sequence: CASSPGLAGSTDTQYF.

The chain couples TRBV2 to TRBJ2-7; D call uncertain. CDR1 SNHLY and CDR2 FYNNEI come from the germline V gene. The CDR3 length is 14 residues. Trimming removed 1 base from V and 0 bases from J, with 7 bases in between. In DNA form, the CDR3 reads TGTGCCAGCAGTGAAGTGGCTAGCTCCTACGAGCAGTACTTC. Amino acid sequence: CASSEVASSYEQYF. Supplemented by reference TRBV2 and TRBJ2-7, the full variable domain reads EPEVTQTPSHQVTQMGQEVILRCVPISNHLYFYWYRQILGQKVEFLVSFYNNEISEKSEIFDDQFSVERPDGSNFTLKIRSTKLEDSAMYFCASSEVASSYEQYFGPGTRLTVT.

This chain links TRBV29-1 with TRBJ2-5; D remains unclear. Trimming left V 4 bases short and J 1 base short, with 7 bases between. Germline V gene sequence: CDR1 SQVTM, CDR2 ANQGSEA. The CDR3 length is 12 residues. CDR3 residues: CSVAGLQETQYF. CDR3 sequence (DNA): TGCAGCGTTGCAGGTCTCCAAGAGACCCAGTACTTC.

J is TRBJ2-5 and V is TRBV6-1, with 12 bases aligning to TRBD2. Germline CDR1 is MNHNS and CDR2 is SASEGT. V trimming: 1 base; J trimming: 4 bases; junction bases outside the gene matches: 7. The CDR3 is made up of 17 amino acids. CDR3 nucleotides: TGTGCCAGCAGTGAAGGACTAGCGGGGGCCTCCGTAGAGACCCAGTACTTC. Translation: CASSEGLAGASVETQYF.

Notes on this clone: Additional DNA sequences in this sample encode the identical CDR3. The chain uses TRBV9 and TRBJ2-3, with D possibly TRBD1 on 6 matching bases. The germline V gene has CDR1 SGDLS and CDR2 YYNGEE. V dropped 0 bases and J dropped 1 base, with 6 bases sitting between them. The CDR3 contains 14 residues. CDR3 protein: CASSVEGGTDTQYF. CDR3 sequence (DNA): TGTGCCAGCAGCGTAGAGGGGGGCACAGATACGCAGTATTTT.

There are a few counts of this clone. This chain uses TRBV6-5 with TRBJ1-1, with no clear D. With 7 bases removed from V and 5 bases from J, the gap between germline ends came to 17 bases. This CDR3 comprises 14 residues. The germline V gene encodes CDR1 MNHEY and CDR2 SVGAGI. CDR3 in amino acids: CASKQEVGGTEAFF. The CDR3 DNA is TGTGCCAGCAAGCAGGAGGTAGGCGGGACTGAAGCTTTCTTT.

The chain links TRBV5-6 to TRBJ2-7; 9 nucleotides match TRBD1. The CDR3 spans 14 residues. Germline V CDR1 and CDR2: SGHDT, YYEEEE. V lost 4 bases and J lost 5; bases outside the gene matches: 7. The CDR3 spells CASSPGGQGNEQYF. The CDR3 nucleotides are TGTGCCAGCAGCCCAGGGGGACAGGGCAACGAGCAGTACTTC.

This chain joins TRBV14 and TRBJ2-7; D might be TRBD1 or TRBD2, each matching 6 bases. Between the trimmed V and J ends, which lost 6 bases and 5 bases, there was a span of 17 bases. Germline assignment: CDR1 SGHDN and CDR2 FVKESK. The CDR3 runs 14 residues. The CDR3 nucleotides are TGTGCCAGCAGACCGGCAGGGGAGGTTCACGAGCAGTACTTC. Amino acids: CASRPAGEVHEQYF.

The CDR3 DNA reads TGTGCCAGCAGTTTACGGCAGAACAATGAGCAGTTCTTC. It encodes CASSLRQNNEQFF. The gene calls are TRBV27 and TRBJ2-1; no firm D call. This CDR3 is built from 13 residues. The ends were cut back, 2 bases at V and 5 bases at J, with 7 bases in the middle. From germline, CDR1 is MNHEY and CDR2 SMNVEV (reference sequence).

Regarding this clone: Sequence at one end of the junction differs from germline and may be a read error. This chain uses TRBV2 with TRBJ1-1; D is unclear. Germline V CDR1 and CDR2: SNHLY, FYNNEI. The CDR3 is made up of 13 amino acids. The CDR3 spells CASSKAGNTEAFF. Written as DNA, the CDR3 is TGTGCCAGCAGTAAAGCAGGGAACACTGAAGCTTTCTTT.

Written as DNA, the CDR3 is TGTGCAAGTCGCTTAGGGATCTTAGACAGTAAAAGTACAGATACGCAGTATTTT. Amino acids: CASRLGILDSKSTDTQYF. V is TRBV12-2 and J is TRBJ2-3; whether TRBD1, the table's D call, matches the DNA was not checked. TRBV12-2 is a recognized pseudogene. The CDR3 has 18 amino acids.

The chain recombines TRBV27 with TRBJ1-1; maybe TRBD1 (6 bases). Trimming took 6 bases from V and 0 from J, leaving 14 bases between them. Germline assignment: CDR1 MNHEY and CDR2 SMNVEV (reference sequence). This CDR3 region has 15 residues. The CDR3 protein is CASRISGTLNTEAFF. DNA for the CDR3: TGTGCCAGCAGAATCTCCGGGACACTGAACACTGAAGCTTTCTTT.

The chain uses TRBV7-2 and TRBJ1-4; TRBD1 matches at 8 bases. From germline, CDR1 is SGHTA and CDR2 FQGNSA. V lost 4 bases to trimming and J lost 9 bases; unmatched junction nucleotides: 4. The CDR3 runs 13 residues. As DNA, the CDR3 is TGTGCCAGCAGCTACCGGGACAGGAAAAAACTGTTTTTT. Translation gives CASSYRDRKKLFF.

The chain joins TRBV2 to TRBJ1-1, with a tentative D call TRBD1 (5 bases). V lost 11 bases to trimming and J lost 1 base, with 14 bases between them. Germline lookup yields CDR1 SNHLY and CDR2 FYNNEI. The CDR3 extends over 13 amino acids. CDR3 sequence reads: CAGRDYENTEAFF. CDR3 bases: TGTGCCGGCCGGGACTACGAGAACACTGAAGCTTTCTTT.

The sample holds a few counts of this clone. The chain joins TRBV6-5 to TRBJ1-1; D gene ambiguous. This CDR3 has 15 amino acids. The germline V gene encodes CDR1 MNHEY and CDR2 SVGAGI. V lost 5 bases, J lost 7 bases, and 20 bases lay in between. Here the CDR3 DNA reads TGTGCCAGCAGTCCTTCCACGGGGTCAAGCCATGAAGCTTTCTTT. Translation gives CASSPSTGSSHEAFF.

The chain carries TRBV9 and TRBJ2-6; D may be TRBD1 (5 bases). V gave up 1 base and J gave up 0 bases, with 5 bases separating them. The germline CDR1 and CDR2 sequences are SGDLS and YYNGEE. The CDR3 extends over 15 amino acids. The CDR3 reads CASSVQGSGANVLTF. The CDR3 nucleotides read TGTGCCAGCAGCGTACAGGGCTCTGGGGCCAACGTCCTGACTTTC.

This clone occurred a few times. This rearrangement joins TRBV21-1 to TRBJ2-1; the table's D call of TRBD2 was not tested on the DNA. TRBV21-1 is a pseudogene. This CDR3 region has 12 residues. CDR3 nucleotide sequence: TGTGCCAGCGGATGGACTAGAAGTGAGCAGTTCTTC. Its protein is CASGWTRSEQFF.

This chain connects TRBV23-1 to TRBJ1-5, with D hard to call. TRBV23-1 is an ORF, and what it does is uncertain. This CDR3 has 15 amino acids. Trimming stripped 0 bases from V and 5 bases from J, with 11 bases between. CDR3 bases: TGCGCCAGCAGTCAATCCACTTTGCTATATCAGCCCCAGCATTTT. It specifies CASSQSTLLYQPQHF.

The chain employs TRBV20-1 and TRBJ2-7, with 7 bases lining up with TRBD2. CDR3 size: 11 residues. Germline lookup yields CDR1 DFQATT and CDR2 SNEGSKA (reference sequence). Trimming took 5 bases from V and 7 from J; bases not matched to a gene: 5. CDR3 nucleotide sequence: TGCAGTGCTCAAGCGGGGTGGGAGCAGTACTTC. Translated, it gives CSAQAGWEQYF.

The chain joins TRBV19 to TRBJ1-1; D possibly corresponds to TRBD1 (5 bases). The CDR3 extends over 15 amino acids. CDR1 and CDR2 (germline): LNHDA, SQIVND (reference sequence). Trimming left V 3 bases short and J 5 bases short, with 16 bases between. CDR3 loop: CASSIAGGVSTEAFF. The CDR3 nucleotides read TGTGCCAGTAGTATTGCTGGGGGGGTTAGTACTGAAGCTTTCTTT.

The genes are TRBV5-1 and TRBJ2-7; 10 positions match TRBD1. Germline trimming cut 4 bases from V and 3 bases from J; bases unmatched to any gene: 10. The CDR3 consists of 16 residues. Germline CDR1 SGHRS, CDR2 YFSETQ. The CDR3 is CASSTGGTGVLYEQYF. The CDR3 nucleotides read TGCGCCAGCAGCACGGGCGGGACAGGGGTCCTCTACGAGCAGTACTTC.

In nucleotides, the CDR3 is TGTGCCAGCAGTGACCGTTCGGAATGGGGAAGCAATCAGCCCCAGCATTTT. Amino acid sequence: CASSDRSEWGSNQPQHF. The J gene is TRBJ1-5, the V gene TRBV6-1; D unclear. V was pared by 3 bases and J by 1 base, with 16 bases between. The CDR3 has 17 amino acids. The germline gives CDR1 MNHNS, CDR2 SASEGT.

The chain links TRBV29-1 to TRBJ2-1; 7 nucleotides line up with TRBD2. V lost 3 bases and J lost 4; bases outside the gene matches: 9. In germline, CDR1 is SQVTM, CDR2 ANQGSEA. This CDR3 comprises 15 residues. This CDR3 is CSVENDGGFYNEQFF. In DNA, the CDR3 is TGCAGCGTTGAGAATGACGGGGGGTTTTACAATGAGCAGTTCTTC.

For this clone: At one end the junction does not follow the germline gene, possibly because of a read error. V usage is TRBV19 and J usage is TRBJ1-1, with D hard to call. The CDR3 is 13 amino acids. CDR1 and CDR2 from the germline V gene are LNHDA and SQIVND (reference sequence). CDR3 nucleotide sequence: TGTGCCAGTAGTATGCGCCGAAACACCGAAGCTTTCTTT. It encodes CASSMRRNTEAFF.